This T cell receptor beta chain originates from a study of blood T cell repertoires in COVID-19. Study-level information: Sources were T cells, B-cell-depleted T cells, or PBMCs; the material itself was cDNA or gDNA.

As originally analysed: It was from reference gene primer amplification that nucleated cell counts were estimated. The protocol was immunoSEQ multiplex PCR, while the TCRdb copy is restricted to in-frame clones and leaves out a portion. The DNA was the basis for D and trimming; V, J and clone size are from that table. The data contain roughly 220,000 clones, 75% to 90% of them seen just once; the ten biggest clones take up around 3.8%. J gave up 3 bases and V 4 bases, and 9 bases lay outside the gene matches. Per germline, CDR1 LNHDA and CDR2 SQIVND (reference sequence). The CDR3 has 16 amino acids. Everyone who took part was 18 to 89 years old, and they came from 20 to 25 US areas.

Sample: PBMCs or T cells enriched from blood (not recorded which). The receptor was isolated from a woman aged 40 to 55 with acute COVID-19. The gene calls are TRBV19 and TRBJ2-1; 7 bases map to TRBD1. The CDR3: CASSTAEGAGYNEQFF. The CDR3 DNA reads TGTGCCAGTAGTACCGCAGAGGGGGCAGGCTACAATGAGCAGTTCTTC.